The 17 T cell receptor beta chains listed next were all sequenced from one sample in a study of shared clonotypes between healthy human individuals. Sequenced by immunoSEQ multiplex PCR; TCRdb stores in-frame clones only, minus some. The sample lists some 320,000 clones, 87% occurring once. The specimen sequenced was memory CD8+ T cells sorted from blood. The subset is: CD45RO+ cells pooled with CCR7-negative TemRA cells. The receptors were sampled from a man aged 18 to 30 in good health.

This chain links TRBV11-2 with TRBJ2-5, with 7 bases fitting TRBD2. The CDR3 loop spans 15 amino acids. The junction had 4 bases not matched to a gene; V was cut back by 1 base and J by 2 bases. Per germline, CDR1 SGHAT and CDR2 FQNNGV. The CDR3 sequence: CASSLGGAGQETQYF. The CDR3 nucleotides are TGTGCCAGCAGCTTAGGTGGAGCGGGGCAAGAGACCCAGTACTTC.

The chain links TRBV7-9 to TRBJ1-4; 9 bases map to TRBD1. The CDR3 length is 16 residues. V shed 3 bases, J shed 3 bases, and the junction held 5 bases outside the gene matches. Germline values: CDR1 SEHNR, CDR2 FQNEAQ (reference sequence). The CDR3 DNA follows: TGTGCCAGCAGCTTTTCCCGGACAGGGGCTAATGAAAAACTGTTTTTT. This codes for CASSFSRTGANEKLFF.

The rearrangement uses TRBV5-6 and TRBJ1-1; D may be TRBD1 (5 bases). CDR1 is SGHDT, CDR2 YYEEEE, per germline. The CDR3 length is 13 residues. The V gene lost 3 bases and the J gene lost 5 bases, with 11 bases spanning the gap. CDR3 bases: TGTGCCAGCAGCTACTCAGGGATTACTGAAGCTTTCTTT. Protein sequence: CASSYSGITEAFF.

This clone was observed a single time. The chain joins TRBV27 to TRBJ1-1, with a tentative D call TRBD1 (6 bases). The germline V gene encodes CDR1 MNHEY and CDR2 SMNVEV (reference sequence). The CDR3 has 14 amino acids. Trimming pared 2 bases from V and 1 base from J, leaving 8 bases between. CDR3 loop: CASSLHRENTEAFF. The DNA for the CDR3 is TGTGCCAGCAGTTTACACAGGGAGAACACTGAAGCTTTCTTT.

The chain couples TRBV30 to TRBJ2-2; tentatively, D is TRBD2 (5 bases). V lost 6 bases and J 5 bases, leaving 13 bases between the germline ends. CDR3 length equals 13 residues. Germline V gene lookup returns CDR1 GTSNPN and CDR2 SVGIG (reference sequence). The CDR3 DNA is TGTGCCTGTGGGCCGGGAAAGACCGGGGAGCTGTTTTTT. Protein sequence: CACGPGKTGELFF.

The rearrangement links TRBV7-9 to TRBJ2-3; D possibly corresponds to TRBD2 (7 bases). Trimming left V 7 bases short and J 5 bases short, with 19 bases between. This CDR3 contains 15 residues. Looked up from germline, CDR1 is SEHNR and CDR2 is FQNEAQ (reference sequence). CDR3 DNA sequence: TGTGCCAGCATCCACTCGTGGGGGGGCAAAGATACGCAGTATTTT. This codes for CASIHSWGGKDTQYF.

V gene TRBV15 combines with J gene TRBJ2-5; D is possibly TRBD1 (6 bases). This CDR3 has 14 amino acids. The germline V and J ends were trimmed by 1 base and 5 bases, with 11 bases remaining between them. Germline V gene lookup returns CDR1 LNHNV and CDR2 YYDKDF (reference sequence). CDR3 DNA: TGTGCCACCAGCAGAGCCCCAGGGGAGGAGACCCAGTACTTC. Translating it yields CATSRAPGEETQYF.

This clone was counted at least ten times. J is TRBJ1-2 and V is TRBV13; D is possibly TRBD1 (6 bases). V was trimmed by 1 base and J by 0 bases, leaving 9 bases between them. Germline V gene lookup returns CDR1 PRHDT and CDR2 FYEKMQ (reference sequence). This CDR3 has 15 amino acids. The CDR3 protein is CASSLEGEANYGYTF. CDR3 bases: TGTGCCAGCAGCTTAGAGGGGGAGGCTAACTATGGCTACACCTTC.

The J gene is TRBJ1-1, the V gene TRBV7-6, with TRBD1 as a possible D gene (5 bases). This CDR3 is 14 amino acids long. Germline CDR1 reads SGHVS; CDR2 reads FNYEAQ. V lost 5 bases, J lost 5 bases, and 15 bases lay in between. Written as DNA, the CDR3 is TGTGCCAGCAGCCCCGGGGAAGGGGAGACTGAAGCTTTCTTT. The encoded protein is CASSPGEGETEAFF.

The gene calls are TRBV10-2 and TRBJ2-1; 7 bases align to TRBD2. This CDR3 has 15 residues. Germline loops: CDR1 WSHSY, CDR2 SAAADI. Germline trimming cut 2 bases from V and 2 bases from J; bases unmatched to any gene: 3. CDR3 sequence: CASSEGGSPYNEQFF. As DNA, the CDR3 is TGCGCCAGCAGTGAGGGCGGGAGCCCCTACAATGAGCAGTTCTTC.

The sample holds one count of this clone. CDR3 sequence reads: CASSSLGWGGNEQYF. Written as DNA, the CDR3 is TGTGCCAGCTCTTCCTTGGGATGGGGGGGAAACGAGCAGTACTTC. The chain carries TRBV27 and TRBJ2-7; 7 positions agree with TRBD2. Germline CDR1 and CDR2: MNHEY and SMNVEV (reference sequence). V shed 8 bases, J shed 5 bases, and the junction held 15 bases outside the gene matches. This CDR3 is 15 amino acids long.

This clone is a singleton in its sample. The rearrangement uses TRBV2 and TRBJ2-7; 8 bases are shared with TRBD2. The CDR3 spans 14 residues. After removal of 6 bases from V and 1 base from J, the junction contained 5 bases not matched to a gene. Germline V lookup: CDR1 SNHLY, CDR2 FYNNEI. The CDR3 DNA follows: TGTGCCAGCAGCTGGACTAGCAGTTCCTACGAGCAGTACTTC. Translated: CASSWTSSSYEQYF.

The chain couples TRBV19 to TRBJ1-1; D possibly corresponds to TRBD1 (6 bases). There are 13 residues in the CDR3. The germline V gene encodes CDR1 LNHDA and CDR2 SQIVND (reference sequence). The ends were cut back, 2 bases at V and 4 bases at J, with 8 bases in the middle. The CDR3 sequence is CASSILGATEAFF. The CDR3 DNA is TGTGCCAGTAGTATATTGGGGGCCACTGAAGCTTTCTTT.

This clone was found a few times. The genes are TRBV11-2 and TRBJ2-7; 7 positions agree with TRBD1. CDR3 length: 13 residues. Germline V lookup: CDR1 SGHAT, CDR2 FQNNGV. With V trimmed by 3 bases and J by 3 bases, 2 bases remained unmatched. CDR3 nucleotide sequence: TGTGCCAGCAGCTTCGGGACAGACTACGAGCAGTACTTC. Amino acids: CASSFGTDYEQYF.

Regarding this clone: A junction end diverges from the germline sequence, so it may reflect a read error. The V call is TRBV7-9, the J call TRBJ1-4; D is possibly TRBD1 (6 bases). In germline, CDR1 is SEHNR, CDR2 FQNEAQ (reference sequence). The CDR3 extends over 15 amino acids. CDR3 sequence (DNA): TGTGCCAGCAGCGTAGCACAGGGAACTAATGAAAAACTGTTTTTT. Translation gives CASSVAQGTNEKLFF.

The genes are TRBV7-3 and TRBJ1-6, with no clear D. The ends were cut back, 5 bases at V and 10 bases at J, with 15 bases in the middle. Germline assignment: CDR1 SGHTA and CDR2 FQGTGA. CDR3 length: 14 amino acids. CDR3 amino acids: CASSQLHTGSPLHF. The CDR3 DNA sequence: TGTGCCAGCAGCCAACTACATACGGGATCACCCCTCCACTTT.

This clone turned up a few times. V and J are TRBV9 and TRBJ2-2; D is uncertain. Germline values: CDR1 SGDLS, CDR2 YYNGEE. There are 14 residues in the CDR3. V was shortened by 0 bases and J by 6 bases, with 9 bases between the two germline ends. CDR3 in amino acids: CASSVVAASGELFF. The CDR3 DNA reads TGTGCCAGCAGCGTAGTAGCCGCTTCCGGGGAGCTGTTTTTT.